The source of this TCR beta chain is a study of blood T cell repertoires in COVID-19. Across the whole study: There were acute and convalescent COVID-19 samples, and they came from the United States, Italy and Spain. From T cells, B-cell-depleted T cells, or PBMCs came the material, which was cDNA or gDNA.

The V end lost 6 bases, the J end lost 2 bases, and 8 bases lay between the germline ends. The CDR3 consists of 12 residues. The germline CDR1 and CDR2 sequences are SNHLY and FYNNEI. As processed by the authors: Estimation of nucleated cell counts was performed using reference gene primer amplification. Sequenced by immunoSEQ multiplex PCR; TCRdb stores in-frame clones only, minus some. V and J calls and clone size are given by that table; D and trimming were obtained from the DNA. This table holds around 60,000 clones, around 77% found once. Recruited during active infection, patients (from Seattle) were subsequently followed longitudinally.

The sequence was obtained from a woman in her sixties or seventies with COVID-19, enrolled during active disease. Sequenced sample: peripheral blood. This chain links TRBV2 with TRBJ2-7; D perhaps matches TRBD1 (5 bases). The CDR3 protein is CASRQAPYEQYF. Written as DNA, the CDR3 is TGTGCCAGCAGACAGGCTCCCTACGAGCAGTACTTC.